This TCR beta chain was obtained from a study of cytomegalovirus exposure and HLA in healthy donors. Study information: Early release data held some 80 million unique TCRs from HLA-typed donors. Study conclusions and caveats: A previous analysis found most TCR beta V segments productive roughly 87% or roughly 30% of the time.

Donors were nominally healthy when sampled, though unrecorded immune exposures were likely. The PCR had 60 Vbeta and 13 Jbeta primers. Measured with immunoSEQ multiplex PCR; TCRdb has only the in-frame clones, and not every one. Of about 120,000 clones in the sample, roughly four fifths were seen once. Germline CDR1 reads MDHEN; CDR2 reads SYDVKM. V lost 1 base and J 4 bases, leaving 7 bases between the germline ends. The CDR3 runs to 13 residues. With regard to this clone: As yet, its antigen is unknown.

V and J are TRBV28 and TRBJ1-1; tentative D call: TRBD1 (6 bases). The receptor was isolated from a woman between 18 and 30 years old in good health and CMV-seronegative. Sequenced input: PBMCs. DNA of the CDR3: TGTGCCAGCAGTTTATTGGGGGCCACTGAAGCTTTCTTT. Residues: CASSLLGATEAFF. Based on the CDR3 plus reference TRBV28 and TRBJ1-1, the full variable domain is DVKVTQSSRYLVKRTGEKVFLECVQDMDHENMFWYRQDPGLGLRLIYFSYDVKMKEKGDIPEGYSVSREKKERFSLILESASTNQTSMYLCASSLLGATEAFFGQGTRLTVV.